This T cell receptor (beta chain) came from a study of shared clonotypes between healthy human individuals. Study findings and constraints: With a handful of donors compared, 4.5% to 6.5% of naive CD4 clonotypes were shared. Larger richness was generally estimated for naive than memory subsets.

Points on this clone: Its target is unknown.

Here immunoSEQ multiplex PCR was the method, and the copy in TCRdb shows in-frame clones only, minus some. Of hundreds of thousands of clones in the sample, approximately 97% were seen once. V lost 5 bases to trimming and J lost 5 bases; unmatched junction nucleotides: 1. Germline V gives CDR1 LNHDA, CDR2 SQIVND (reference sequence). The CDR3 contains 13 residues. This sequence was found in a man younger than 45 in good health. The sequenced sample consisted of memory CD8+ T cells sorted from blood. Indicated subset: CD45RO+ cells pooled with CCR7-negative TemRA cells. The V and J genes are TRBV19 and TRBJ2-5, with TRBD2 identical over 11 bases. DNA for the CDR3: TGTGCCAGTAGTCCTAGCGGGAGGGAGACCCAGTACTTC. This translates into CASSPSGRETQYF.